One and the same sample provided the 30 T cell receptor beta chains below, sequenced in a study of T cells after yellow fever vaccination. TCRdb called the 5' RACE reads again in MiXCR, with one record for every CDR3 protein. Of under 350,000 distinct CDR3 sequences listed, approximately 4% are singletons. Sequenced here: PBMCs, sampled 5 days after the yellow fever booster vaccination. All receptors come from a man younger than 35 who received the YFV17D yellow fever vaccine.

The chain uses TRBV12-3 or TRBV12-4 and TRBJ2-7; either TRBD1 or TRBD2 may fit D (5 bases each). This CDR3 region has 15 residues. V was clipped by 6 bases and J by 7 bases, with 22 bases between them. The CDR3 sequence: CASRTRDGYLGEQYV. In nucleotides, the CDR3 is TGTGCCAGCAGAACTAGGGACGGATATTTGGGGGAGCAGTACGTC.

The table lists this clonotype with a few counts. The chain is built from TRBV4-1 and TRBJ2-3; 7 nucleotides match TRBD2. Germline V CDR1 and CDR2: MGHRA, YSYEKL. The J segment lost 2 bases and the V segment lost 0 bases, leaving 2 bases of the junction unmatched. CDR3 length equals 15 residues. The CDR3: CASSQELAATDTQYF. The DNA of the CDR3 is TGCGCCAGCAGCCAAGAGCTAGCGGCCACAGATACGCAGTATTTT.

This clonotype has ten or more counts. This chain links TRBV7-2 with TRBJ2-1; TRBD2 might be the D (6 bases). V was cut by 7 bases and J by 11 bases, with 12 bases left in between. This CDR3 spans 11 amino acids. Per germline, CDR1 SGHTA and CDR2 FQGNSA. For the CDR3, the DNA is TGTGCCAGCAAAACTAGCTATCAGCAGTTCTTC. Its protein product is CASKTSYQQFF. Based on the CDR3 plus reference TRBV7-2 and TRBJ2-1, the full variable domain is GAGVSQSPSNKVTEKGKDVELRCDPISGHTALYWYRQSLGQGLEFLIYFQGNSAPDKSGLPSDRFSAERTGGSVSTLTIQRTQQEDSAVYLCASKTSYQQFFGPGTRLTVL.

V and J are TRBV11-2 and TRBJ2-1; 8 nucleotides match TRBD1. V lost 5 bases and J lost 7; bases outside the gene matches: 10. This CDR3 comprises 15 residues. Germline-derived CDR1 and CDR2 are SGHAT and FQNNGV. The CDR3 nucleotides are TGTGCCAGCAGCAGGGGACAGGTCACAAGGAATGAGCAGTTCTTC. Its translation: CASSRGQVTRNEQFF.

The chain is built from TRBV5-6 and TRBJ2-5; no firm D call. V lost 8 bases and J 5 bases, leaving 13 bases between the germline ends. Per germline, CDR1 SGHDT and CDR2 YYEEEE. The CDR3 sequence is 12 residues long. The CDR3 coding sequence is TGTGCCAGTAGAAGGCTGGGGGAGACCCAGTACTTC. It codes for CASRRLGETQYF. Based on the CDR3 plus reference TRBV5-6 and TRBJ2-5, the full variable domain is DAGVTQSPTHLIKTRGQQVTLRCSPKSGHDTVSWYQQALGQGPQFIFQYYEEEERQRGNFPDRFSGHQFPNYSSELNVNALLLGDSALYLCASRRLGETQYFGPGTRLLVL.

The chain uses TRBV7-2 and TRBJ2-5; 7 bases map to TRBD1. Trimming at V came to 5 bases and at J to 3 bases, leaving 9 bases not matched to a gene. This CDR3 has 15 residues. The germline V gene encodes CDR1 SGHTA and CDR2 FQGNSA. DNA of the CDR3: TGTGCCAGCAGCATGCAGGGGGTGTTTGAAGAGACCCAGTACTTC. Translated: CASSMQGVFEETQYF.

This clonotype was seen at least ten times. The gene calls are TRBV5-1 and TRBJ2-7; unclear D gene. Trimming removed 0 bases at V and 1 base at J, with 5 bases between. The V gene's germline CDR1 is SGHRS and CDR2 YFSETQ. The CDR3 loop spans 13 amino acids. CDR3 protein: CASSLEGSYEQYV. The CDR3 bases are TGCGCCAGCAGCTTGGAAGGGTCCTACGAGCAGTACGTC.

This clonotype was counted many times. The chain's CDR3 is CASRGTGGGELFF. The CDR3, as DNA: TGTGCCAGCAGAGGTACAGGGGGCGGGGAGCTGTTTTTT. This rearrangement joins TRBV27 to TRBJ2-2, with 8 bases that match TRBD1. This CDR3 contains 13 residues. The V gene's germline CDR1 is MNHEY and CDR2 SMNVEV (reference sequence). V gave up 6 bases and J gave up 7 bases; unmatched junction bases: 4.

This chain uses TRBV2 with TRBJ2-7, with D possibly TRBD2 on 7 matching bases. The V end lost 6 bases, the J end lost 5 bases, and 17 bases lay between the germline ends. Germline values: CDR1 SNHLY, CDR2 FYNNEI. CDR3 length: 14 residues. CDR3 region: CASRKRGGGDEQYV. The CDR3 bases are TGTGCCAGCAGAAAAAGGGGGGGCGGGGACGAGCAGTACGTC.

This sequence joins TRBV5-4 and TRBJ2-7; no reliable D call. From germline, CDR1 is SGHNT and CDR2 YYREEE (reference sequence). V lost 5 bases and J lost 3, with 18 bases in between. The CDR3 is made up of 15 amino acids. The CDR3 is CASSPTRSRLYEQYF. The CDR3 DNA is TGTGCCAGCAGTCCCACCCGTTCCCGACTCTACGAGCAGTACTTC.

V is TRBV7-3 and J is TRBJ2-5; TRBD1 agrees at 8 bases. The V gene end was trimmed by 1 base and the J gene end by 5 bases; junction bases not matched to a gene: 9. CDR3 length: 16 residues. Germline CDR1 and CDR2: SGHTA and FQGTGA. The CDR3 sequence is CASSLMGRGQGETQYF. The CDR3 nucleotides read TGTGCCAGCAGCTTAATGGGAAGAGGACAGGGTGAGACCCAGTACTTC. Variable domain in full (rest from reference TRBV7-3 and TRBJ2-5): GAGVSQTPSNKVTEKGKYVELRCDPISGHTALYWYRQSLGQGPEFLIYFQGTGAADDSGLPNDRFFAVRPEGSVSTLKIQRTERGDSAVYLCASSLMGRGQGETQYFGPGTRLLVL.

The chain is built from TRBV14 and TRBJ2-1; D is perhaps TRBD2 (5 bases). Germline V CDR1 and CDR2: SGHDN, FVKESK. The CDR3 loop spans 14 amino acids. V shed 0 bases and J shed 7 bases, with 10 bases lying between them. The CDR3 DNA reads as TGTGCCAGCAGCCAAGATTTTTGGAGGAATGAGCAGTTCTTC. Its protein product is CASSQDFWRNEQFF. Full variable domain (remainder filled in from reference TRBV14 and TRBJ2-1): EAGVTQFPSHSVIEKGQTVTLRCDPISGHDNLYWYRRVMGKEIKFLLHFVKESKQDESGMPNNRFLAERTGGTYSTLKVQPAELEDSGVYFCASSQDFWRNEQFFGPGTRLTVL.

This clonotype was seen a handful of times. The genes are TRBV29-1 and TRBJ2-1; the D gene could be TRBD1 or TRBD2 (5 bases each). The CDR3 totals 15 residues. V was cut by 7 bases and J by 0 bases, with 16 bases left in between. Germline values: CDR1 SQVTM, CDR2 ANQGSEA. The DNA for the CDR3 is TGCAGCGAAACCGGGGCCGGAAACTCCTACAATGAGCAGTTCTTC. Translating it yields CSETGAGNSYNEQFF.

This clonotype was detected a few times. V gene TRBV29-1 combines with J gene TRBJ2-3; 13 bases match TRBD2. Germline trimming cut 4 bases from V and 0 bases from J; bases unmatched to any gene: 7. Germline V gene data show CDR1 as SQVTM and CDR2 as ANQGSEA. The CDR3 has 17 amino acids. The CDR3 loop is CSVAGLAGDPSTDTQYF. The CDR3 DNA is TGCAGCGTTGCTGGACTAGCGGGGGACCCTAGCACAGATACGCAGTATTTT.

This clonotype has more than one count but fewer than ten. The chain links TRBV6-5 to TRBJ1-2, with TRBD1 identical over 7 bases. The CDR3 contains 14 residues. Germline CDR1 MNHEY, CDR2 SVGAGI. The V segment lost 6 bases and the J segment 7 bases; nucleotides outside the gene matches: 11. The CDR3 here is CASRVQTGSSGYTF. CDR3 DNA sequence: TGTGCCAGCAGGGTCCAGACAGGGTCCTCTGGCTACACCTTC.

The V and J genes are TRBV5-1 and TRBJ2-1; tentative D call: TRBD2 (5 bases). V dropped 2 bases and J dropped 9 bases, with 12 bases sitting between them. Germline V CDR1 and CDR2: SGHRS, YFSETQ. This CDR3 region has 13 residues. The CDR3 DNA reads TGCGCCAGCAGCTTTCGGGGTATGCCTGAGCAGTTCTTC. Amino acid sequence: CASSFRGMPEQFF.

The chain employs TRBV5-4 and TRBJ1-2; 9 nucleotides match TRBD1. Germline lookup yields CDR1 SGHNT and CDR2 YYREEE (reference sequence). The CDR3 consists of 15 residues. V lost 2 bases and J lost 4; bases outside the gene matches: 6. CDR3 nucleotide sequence: TGTGCCAGCAGCTTTTGGGACAGGGAAAGCTATGGCTACACCTTC. This gives the protein CASSFWDRESYGYTF.

J is TRBJ2-1 and V is TRBV11-3; D may match TRBD1 or TRBD2 (6 bases each). Germline V gene data show CDR1 as SGHNT and CDR2 as YENEEA. The CDR3 is made up of 15 amino acids. Trimming stripped 4 bases from V and 7 bases from J, with 17 bases between. In DNA, the CDR3 is TGTGCCAGCAGCTACGGGGGCTCCGAAGTTAATGAGCAGTTCTTC. Its translation: CASSYGGSEVNEQFF.

This clonotype has more than one count but fewer than ten. The chain has TRBV12-3 or TRBV12-4 and TRBJ1-1; D ambiguous. The V gene lost 1 base and the J gene lost 4 bases, with 10 bases spanning the gap. The CDR3 has 14 residues. This CDR3 is CASSLVPAGTEAFF. CDR3 in DNA: TGTGCCAGCAGTTTAGTTCCTGCAGGCACTGAAGCTTTCTTT.

This clonotype was counted only a few times. V and J are TRBV6-2 or TRBV6-3 and TRBJ1-5; tentatively, D is TRBD1 (5 bases). Germline V gene data show CDR1 as MNHEY and CDR2 as SVGEGT. The V end was cut by 7 bases, the J end by 4 bases, with 14 bases between. The CDR3 length is 14 residues. CDR3 DNA: TGTGCCAGCACCAGGACGGGGGAAAATCAGCCCCAGCATTTT. Translating it yields CASTRTGENQPQHF.

This chain uses TRBV18 with TRBJ1-5; the D is unclear. Trimming removed 2 bases at V and 3 bases at J, with 11 bases between. The CDR3 loop spans 15 amino acids. The germline CDR1 and CDR2 sequences are KGHSH and LQKENI. CDR3 loop: CASSPSVQINQPQHF. CDR3 nucleotide sequence: TGTGCCAGCTCACCATCCGTTCAGATCAATCAGCCCCAGCATTTT.

This clonotype was observed many times. The CDR3 nucleotides read TGTGCCAGCAGTGCGACAGGGGGCAGATCTTACTACGAGCAGTACGTC. As protein: CASSATGGRSYYEQYV. The chain carries TRBV28 and TRBJ2-7; 10 nucleotides align to TRBD1. The length of the CDR3 is 16 residues. V dropped 5 bases and J dropped 3; count of bases not matched to a gene: 10. Germline loops: CDR1 MDHEN, CDR2 SYDVKM.

The chain is built from TRBV6-5 and TRBJ1-1, with TRBD1 matching 7 bases. The V and J ends lost 6 bases and 7 bases, in that order; junction bases with no gene match: 11. From germline, CDR1 is MNHEY and CDR2 SVGAGI. The CDR3 covers 14 residues. DNA for the CDR3: TGTGCCAGCAGACCACCACAGGGGACGGGTGAAGCTTTCTTT. Protein sequence: CASRPPQGTGEAFF.

At least ten counts were recorded for this clonotype. The chain combines TRBV5-1 with TRBJ1-6, with D possibly being TRBD1 (5 bases). The CDR3 length is 13 residues. Per germline, CDR1 SGHRS and CDR2 YFSETQ. Trimming stripped 0 bases from V and 7 bases from J, with 5 bases between. The CDR3 sequence: CASSLEGNSPLHF. As DNA, the CDR3 is TGCGCCAGCAGCTTGGAGGGGAATTCACCCCTCCACTTT.

In its sample, this clonotype was seen a few times. This chain joins TRBV5-1 and TRBJ1-1; D remains unclear. This CDR3 is 16 amino acids long. Germline CDR1 SGHRS, CDR2 YFSETQ. Trimming cost V 0 bases and J 0 bases, with 12 bases left between them. In nucleotides, the CDR3 is TGCGCCAGCAGCTTGGCCATAGGCAGAATGAACACTGAAGCTTTCTTT. It yields the protein CASSLAIGRMNTEAFF.

This clonotype was seen many times. V usage is TRBV7-2 and J usage is TRBJ1-1; unclear D gene. Trimming cost V 1 base and J 5 bases, with 11 bases left between them. The CDR3 is 14 amino acids. CDR1 is SGHTA, CDR2 FQGNSA, per germline. CDR3 protein: CASSLVARMTEAFF. The DNA of the CDR3 is TGTGCCAGCAGCTTAGTTGCCAGGATGACTGAAGCTTTCTTT. The variable domain in full, completed from reference TRBV7-2 and TRBJ1-1, reads GAGVSQSPSNKVTEKGKDVELRCDPISGHTALYWYRQSLGQGLEFLIYFQGNSAPDKSGLPSDRFSAERTGGSVSTLTIQRTQQEDSAVYLCASSLVARMTEAFFGQGTRLTVV.

The chain uses TRBV20-1 and TRBJ1-1, with a tentative D call TRBD1 (5 bases). The V gene's germline CDR1 is DFQATT and CDR2 SNEGSKA (reference sequence). V was trimmed by 0 bases and J by 11 bases, leaving 13 bases between them. CDR3 length equals 12 residues. CDR3 nucleotides: TGCAGTGCTAGAGACGGGACCGACGACGCTTTCTTT. Translating it yields CSARDGTDDAFF.

The sample holds many counts of this clonotype. The chain employs TRBV29-1 and TRBJ2-7; weak D call: TRBD2 (6 bases). Germline V gives CDR1 SQVTM, CDR2 ANQGSEA. The V end lost 0 bases, the J end lost 0 bases, and 18 bases lay between the germline ends. The CDR3 contains 17 residues. Here the CDR3 reads CSVEDGLRDFISYEQYF. The CDR3, as DNA: TGCAGCGTTGAAGATGGGCTCCGGGACTTTATCTCCTACGAGCAGTACTTC.

This clonotype came up a few times. The chain links TRBV4-3 to TRBJ2-6; D might be TRBD2 (6 bases). Germline V gene sequence: CDR1 LGHNA, CDR2 YSLEER. V was cut by 4 bases and J by 2 bases, with 15 bases left in between. The CDR3 contains 17 residues. The CDR3 region is CASSPVLGGTGANVLTF. The CDR3 DNA is TGCGCCAGCAGCCCCGTCCTGGGGGGTACTGGGGCCAACGTCCTGACTTTC.

This clonotype was detected only a few times. This rearrangement joins TRBV5-5 to TRBJ1-4; D is undetermined. V was pared by 4 bases and J by 4 bases, with 14 bases between. CDR1 and CDR2 from the germline V gene are SGHKS and YYEKEE (reference sequence). There are 15 residues in the CDR3. The CDR3 bases are TGTGCCAGCAGCGTTGAGGACCGGTTTAATGAAAAACTGTTTTTT. It translates to CASSVEDRFNEKLFF.